The 9 T cell receptor beta chains listed next were all sequenced from one sample in a study of T cells in Graves' hyperthyroidism and ophthalmopathy. Researchers took RNA transcripts and amplified the TCR beta CDR3 regions from them. The TCR CDR3 first-round RT-PCR relied on the HTBI primer set. TCRdb itself ran the multiplex PCR reads through MiXCR, one entry per CDR3 protein. The repertoire holds hundreds of thousands of distinct CDR3 sequences, with 14% to 15% as singletons. Sequencing used blood. The receptors here all came from a woman aged 40 to 49 with Graves' ophthalmopathy.

This clonotype came up many times. The gene calls are TRBV7-2 and TRBJ1-1; D gene ambiguous. Per germline, CDR1 SGHTA and CDR2 FQGNSA. V shed 6 bases and J shed 10 bases, with 24 bases lying between them. The CDR3 consists of 15 residues. This CDR3 reads CASSIQTLPGYGAFF. The CDR3 nucleotides are TGTGCCAGCAGTATACAGACTCTCCCGGGATATGGAGCTTTCTTT.

In this sample, this clonotype turned up many times. The rearrangement uses TRBV28 and TRBJ1-5; D is undetermined. V dropped 5 bases and J dropped 0 bases, with 8 bases sitting between them. Germline assignment: CDR1 MDHEN and CDR2 SYDVKM. This CDR3 has 14 amino acids. The CDR3 bases are TGTGCCAGCAGTCCCTCCAATAGCAATCAGCCCCAGCATTTT. Translating gives CASSPSNSNQPQHF.

V is TRBV19 and J is TRBJ2-7; D uncertain. V was trimmed by 3 bases and J by 1 base, leaving 10 bases between them. This CDR3 spans 14 amino acids. Germline assignment: CDR1 LNHDA and CDR2 SQIVND (reference sequence). The CDR3 sequence is CASSITGFSYEQYF. For the CDR3, the DNA is TGTGCCAGTAGTATTACCGGATTTTCCTACGAGCAGTACTTC.

In this sample, this clonotype turned up many times. This chain joins TRBV6-5 and TRBJ2-7, with 7 bases lining up with TRBD2. Germline values: CDR1 MNHEY, CDR2 SVGAGI. The CDR3 length is 14 residues. Trimming removed 3 bases from V and 4 bases from J; junction bases left unmatched: 6. Here the CDR3 reads CASSYNGGLYEQYF. The CDR3 DNA reads as TGTGCCAGCAGTTATAACGGGGGGTTGTACGAGCAGTACTTC.

This clonotype was seen at least ten times. This chain joins TRBV20-1 and TRBJ1-1; 8 positions match TRBD1. The ends lost 5 bases at V and 0 bases at J; junction bases unmatched: 5. CDR1 is DFQATT, CDR2 SNEGSKA, per germline (reference sequence). The CDR3 is made up of 14 amino acids. The CDR3 DNA is TGCAGTGCTTACGGGGGACAGGTGAACACTGAAGCTTTCTTT. Translating it yields CSAYGGQVNTEAFF.

A few counts support this clonotype. The rearrangement uses TRBV10-3 and TRBJ2-2; unclear D gene. Trimming removed 0 bases from V and 1 base from J, with 9 bases in between. The CDR3 spans 16 residues. From germline, CDR1 is ENHRY and CDR2 SYGVKD. CDR3 coding DNA: TGTGCCATCAGTGAGTCGCTCACACAGAACACCGGGGAGCTGTTTTTT. It codes for CAISESLTQNTGELFF.

This clonotype was seen ten or more times. This chain uses TRBV18 with TRBJ1-1; 11 positions agree with TRBD1. Germline CDR1 reads KGHSH; CDR2 reads LQKENI. With V trimmed by 1 base and J by 7 bases, 5 bases remained unmatched. CDR3 length: 15 residues. The CDR3 protein is CASSPRDRGKGEAFF. In DNA form, the CDR3 reads TGTGCCAGCTCACCACGGGACAGGGGGAAGGGTGAAGCTTTCTTT. The full variable domain, with the rest looked up from reference TRBV18 and TRBJ1-1, is NAGVMQNPRHLVRRRGQEARLRCSPMKGHSHVYWYRQLPEEGLKFMVYLQKENIIDESGMPKERFSAEFPKEGPSILRIQQVVRGDSAAYFCASSPRDRGKGEAFFGQGTRLTVV.

The chain links TRBV2 to TRBJ2-2; 7 bases are shared with TRBD2. V shed 5 bases, J shed 1 base, and the junction held 4 bases outside the gene matches. CDR3 size: 15 residues. Germline-derived CDR1 and CDR2 are SNHLY and FYNNEI. This chain's CDR3 is CASSLAAQNTGELFF. The CDR3 DNA sequence: TGTGCCAGCAGTCTAGCGGCCCAGAACACCGGGGAGCTGTTTTTT.

This clonotype was picked up many times. J is TRBJ2-7 and V is TRBV5-4; the match to TRBD2 covers 10 bases. Germline V gene data show CDR1 as SGHNT and CDR2 as YYREEE (reference sequence). Unmatched junction bases numbered 3, after V lost 4 bases and J lost 2 bases. The CDR3 sequence is 14 residues long. The CDR3 here is CASSKSGRAYEQYF. The DNA of the CDR3 is TGTGCCAGCAGCAAAAGCGGGAGGGCCTACGAGCAGTACTTC.